This T cell receptor beta chain emerged from a study of blood T cell repertoires in COVID-19. V shed 2 bases and J 1 base; nucleotides not matched to a gene: 11. This CDR3 contains 20 residues. CDR1 is MNHEY, CDR2 SVGEGT, per germline. Assay used: immunoSEQ multiplex PCR; TCRdb lists only in-frame clones, some missing. The sample records 85,000 to 130,000 clones, about 86% being singletons. Input material: peripheral blood. This receptor was identified in a woman aged 80 or over with active or convalescent COVID-19. The rearrangement uses TRBV6-2 or TRBV6-3 and TRBJ2-3; the match to TRBD2 covers 14 bases. The CDR3 DNA reads TGTGCCAGCAGTTACATGCTGGGACTAGCGGGAGTGGTAGGCACAGATACGCAGTATTTT. Its translation is CASSYMLGLAGVVGTDTQYF.